This T cell receptor (beta chain) emerged from a study of T cell repertoires in cytomegalovirus infection. Background on the study: Recently identified HLA-C-restricted CMV epitopes and well-studied HLA-B-restricted CMV epitopes were used by the study. Public TCR beta signatures indicated both CMV infection and matching HLA type. Overall study findings and caveats: Based on cumulative public TCR beta family frequency, carriers of CMV plus the relevant HLA were identified. The ex vivo response was dominated by HLA-C-restricted CMV-specific TCR beta clonotypes.

A word on this clonotype: The antigen is not known.

MiXCR, run by TCRdb on the reads, gives a single entry per CDR3 protein. The sample records under 500,000 distinct CDR3 sequences, 40% to 50% being singletons. V lost 1 base to trimming and J lost 2 bases, with 23 bases between them. CDR3 length: 19 amino acids. Germline V gene data show CDR1 as MNHEY and CDR2 as SMNVEV (reference sequence). The chain uses TRBV27 and TRBJ2-5; D might be TRBD1 (5 bases). The clonotype comes from a human donor in good health (CMV status not recorded). Some clones in this sample may be carry-over from other donors' samples. The specimen comprised cultured PBMCs, sampled from culture after CMV antigen stimulation. CDR3 bases: TGTGCCAGCAGTTTATTTGGCCGAGGACGGACACACACTCAAGAGACCCAGTACTTC. This gives the protein CASSLFGRGRTHTQETQYF.